A single T cell receptor beta chain is shown here with its context. Antigen unknown. Germline is not matched at one junction end, which may reflect a read error. The data derive from a study of blood T cells in healthy people across ages. Study-wide results and limits: Unsorted PBMC input precluded a conclusive naive versus antigen-experienced comparison.

Germline values: CDR1 SGHRS, CDR2 YFSETQ. The CDR3 has 15 amino acids. PCR was performed a second time for 7 to 11 cycles using a sample-barcoded 5' primer and a J-beta primer mix. TCRdb re-analysed the 5' RACE reads in MiXCR, keeping a single row per CDR3 protein. The sample carries some 640,000 distinct CDR3 sequences, more than 40% recorded once. Material: blood. This receptor was identified in a woman aged 55-70 years in good health. The rearrangement uses TRBV5-1 and TRBJ1-4, with a weak D call TRBD1 (6 bases). The CDR3 is CAGSLGGQDYEKLFF. The CDR3, as DNA: TGCGCCGGCAGCTTGGGGGGGCAGGATTACGAAAAACTGTTTTTT.